This T cell receptor beta chain was documented in a study of blood T cell repertoires in COVID-19 (dated by TCRdb to 2020 to 2022). For the wider study: Samples from collaborators originated in the United States, Italy and Spain and spanned both the acute and convalescent phases of COVID-19. The dataset comprised deeply sampled blood TCRbeta repertoires from subjects exposed to, actively infected with, or recovered from COVID-19. A de-identified subject ID, COVID-19 status, age in years and sex were almost always included in the sample metadata. The prospective study material was composed of cDNA or gDNA derived from T cells, B-cell-depleted T cells, or PBMCs. Where HLA class I and class II types were available, the types were taken from metadata supplied by the sample provider, not from assay-based typing. Samples were obtained from the ongoing ImmuneRACE study (first 160 participants) and from some 1,300 subjects provided by 6 global collaborators. The repertoires were made available in a free public database intended to serve as a resource for research on the immune response to SARS-CoV-2.

Concerning this clone itself: What antigen it recognizes has not been identified. No base quality values were provided; no much bigger clone lies one nucleotide off.

What the study reported, not specific to this receptor: The quantity of clinical and demographic metadata differed by source and by participant and was supplied without curation.

Each collaborating institution followed its own protocols to collect whole blood in K2EDTA tubes. Collaborator samples were shipped for TCRbeta analysis as frozen whole blood, isolated PBMCs, or DNA extracted from either sample type. TCRbeta CDR3 regions were amplified from genomic DNA by means of the immunoSEQ Assay, a bias-controlled multiplex PCR. Per the source publication's procedure: Within the assay, amplification of reference gene primers was used to estimate how many nucleated cells each sample contained. To quantify the absolute abundance of each unique TCRbeta CDR3 rearrangement, sequence reads were collapsed and filtered. For each sample, productive Simpson clonality was calculated as the square root of Simpson's diversity index across productive rearrangements. TCRdb carries this immuneACCESS record with in-frame sequences only. Its versions omit some clonotypes, under half of them owing to an unresolved V gene in the studies checked, with the rest unexplained. V and J calls plus clone size are reproduced from that table; the DNA served to infer D and trimming. This sample gives 200,000 to 250,000 clones in total; about 83% of them show up just once. The leading ten clones occupy roughly 7% of the sample.

CDR1 and CDR2 are drawn from the germline V gene: ENHRY, SYGVKD. Relative to germline, V is 8 bases shorter and J is 3 bases shorter, with 13 bases between their ends. The CDR3 runs 13 residues from the cysteine to the phenylalanine. The DNA shown is the 39-base CDR3, in frame from base 1. The sequenced sample was peripheral blood. This TCR derives from a woman aged 50 to 60 with acute or convalescent COVID-19. The chain is encoded by TRBV10-3 joined to TRBJ1-1; the D gene is possibly TRBD1, with 6 bases matching. In nucleotides, the sequence is TGTGCCATCCACCGGGGGGCGGACACTGAAGCTTTCTTT. Its product reads: CAIHRGADTEAFF.